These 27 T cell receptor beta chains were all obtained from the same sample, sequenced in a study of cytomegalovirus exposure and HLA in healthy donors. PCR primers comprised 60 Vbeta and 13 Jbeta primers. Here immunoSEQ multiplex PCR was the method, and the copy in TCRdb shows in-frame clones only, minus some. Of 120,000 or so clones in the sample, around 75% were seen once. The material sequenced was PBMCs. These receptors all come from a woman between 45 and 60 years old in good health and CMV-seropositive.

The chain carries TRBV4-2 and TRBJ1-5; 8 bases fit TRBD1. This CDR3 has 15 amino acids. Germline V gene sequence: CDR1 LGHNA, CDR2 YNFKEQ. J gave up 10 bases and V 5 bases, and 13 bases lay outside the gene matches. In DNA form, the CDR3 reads TGTGCCAGCAGCATAACCGGGACAGGCGATATACCCCAGCATTTT. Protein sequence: CASSITGTGDIPQHF.

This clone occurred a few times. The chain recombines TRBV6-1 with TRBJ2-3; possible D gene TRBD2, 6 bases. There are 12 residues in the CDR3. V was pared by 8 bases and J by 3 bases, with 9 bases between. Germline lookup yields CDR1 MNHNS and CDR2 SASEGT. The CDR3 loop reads CASYGGTDTQYF. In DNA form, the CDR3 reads TGTGCCAGCTACGGGGGAACAGATACGCAGTATTTT.

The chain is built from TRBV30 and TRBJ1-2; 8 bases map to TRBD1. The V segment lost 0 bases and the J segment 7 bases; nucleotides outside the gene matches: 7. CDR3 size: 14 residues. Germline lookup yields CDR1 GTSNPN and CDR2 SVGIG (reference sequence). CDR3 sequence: CAWSVYPGGSGYTF. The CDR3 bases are TGTGCCTGGAGTGTATATCCAGGGGGCTCTGGCTACACCTTC.

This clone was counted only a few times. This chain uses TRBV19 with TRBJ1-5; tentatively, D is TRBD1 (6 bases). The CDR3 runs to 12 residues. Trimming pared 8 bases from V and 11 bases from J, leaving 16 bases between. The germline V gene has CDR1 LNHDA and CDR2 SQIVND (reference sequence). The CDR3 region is CASFGGRGSQHF. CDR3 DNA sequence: TGTGCCAGTTTTGGGGGGAGGGGGTCCCAGCATTTT.

CDR3 nucleotide sequence: TGTGCCAGCAGCGAGGACCGGGACAGGAATTACGAGCAGTACTTC. Translating gives CASSEDRDRNYEQYF. The chain has TRBV21-1 and TRBJ2-7; TRBD1 is taken as the D call from the table, unchecked against the DNA. TRBV21-1 is designated a pseudogene. This CDR3 region has 15 residues.

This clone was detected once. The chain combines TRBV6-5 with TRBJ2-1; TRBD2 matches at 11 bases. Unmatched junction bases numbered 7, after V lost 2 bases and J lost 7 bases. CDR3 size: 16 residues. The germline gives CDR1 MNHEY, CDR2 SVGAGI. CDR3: CASSYGLAGGQNEQFF. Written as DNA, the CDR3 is TGTGCCAGCAGTTACGGGTTAGCGGGAGGGCAGAATGAGCAGTTCTTC.

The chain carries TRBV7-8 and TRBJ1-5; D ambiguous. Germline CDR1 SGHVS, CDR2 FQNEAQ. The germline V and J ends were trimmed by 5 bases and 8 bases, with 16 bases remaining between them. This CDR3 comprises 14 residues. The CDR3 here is CASSLTGSGEPQHF. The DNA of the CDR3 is TGTGCCAGCAGCCTAACGGGCAGCGGGGAGCCCCAGCATTTT.

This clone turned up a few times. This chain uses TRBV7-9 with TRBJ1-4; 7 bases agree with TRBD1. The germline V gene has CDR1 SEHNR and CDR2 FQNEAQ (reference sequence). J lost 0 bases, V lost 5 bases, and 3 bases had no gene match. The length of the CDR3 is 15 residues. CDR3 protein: CASSGTASTNEKLFF. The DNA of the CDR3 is TGTGCCAGCAGCGGGACAGCCTCAACTAATGAAAAACTGTTTTTT.

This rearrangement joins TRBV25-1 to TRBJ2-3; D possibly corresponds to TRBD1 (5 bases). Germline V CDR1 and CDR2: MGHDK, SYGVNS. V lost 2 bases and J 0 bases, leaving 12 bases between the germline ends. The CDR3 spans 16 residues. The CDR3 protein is CASSEGARTSTDTQYF. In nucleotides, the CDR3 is TGTGCCAGCAGTGAAGGGGCGAGAACTAGCACAGATACGCAGTATTTT.

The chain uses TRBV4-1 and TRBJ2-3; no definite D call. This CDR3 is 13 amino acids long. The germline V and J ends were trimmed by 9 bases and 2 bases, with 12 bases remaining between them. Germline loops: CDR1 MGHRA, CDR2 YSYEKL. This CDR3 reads CASARGHTDTQYF. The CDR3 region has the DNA TGCGCCAGTGCCCGTGGGCACACAGATACGCAGTATTTT.

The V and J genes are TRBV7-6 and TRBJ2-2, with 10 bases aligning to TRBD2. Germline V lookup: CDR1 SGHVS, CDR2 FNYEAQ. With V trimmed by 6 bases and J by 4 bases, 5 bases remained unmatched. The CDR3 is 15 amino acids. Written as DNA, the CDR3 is TGTGCCAGCAGTCGAACTAGCGGGGTCACCGGGGAGCTGTTTTTT. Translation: CASSRTSGVTGELFF.

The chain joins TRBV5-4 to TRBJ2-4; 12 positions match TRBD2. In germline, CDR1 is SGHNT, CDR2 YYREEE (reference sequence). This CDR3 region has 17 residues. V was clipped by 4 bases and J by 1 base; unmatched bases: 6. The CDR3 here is CASSPRTSGVAKNIQYF. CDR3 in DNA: TGTGCCAGCAGCCCTAGGACTAGCGGGGTGGCCAAAAACATTCAGTACTTC.

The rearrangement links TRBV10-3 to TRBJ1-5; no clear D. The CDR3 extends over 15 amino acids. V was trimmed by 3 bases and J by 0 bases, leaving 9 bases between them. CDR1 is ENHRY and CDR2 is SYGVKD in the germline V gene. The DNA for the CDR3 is TGTGCCATCAGTGAAGGATACAGTAGCAATCAGCCCCAGCATTTT. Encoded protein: CAISEGYSSNQPQHF.

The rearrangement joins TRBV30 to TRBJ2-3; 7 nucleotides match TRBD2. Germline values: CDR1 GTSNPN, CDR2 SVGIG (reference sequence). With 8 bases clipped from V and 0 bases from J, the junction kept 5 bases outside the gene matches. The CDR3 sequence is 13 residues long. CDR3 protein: CARGETSTDTQYF. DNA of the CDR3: TGTGCCCGGGGGGAGACTAGCACAGATACGCAGTATTTT.

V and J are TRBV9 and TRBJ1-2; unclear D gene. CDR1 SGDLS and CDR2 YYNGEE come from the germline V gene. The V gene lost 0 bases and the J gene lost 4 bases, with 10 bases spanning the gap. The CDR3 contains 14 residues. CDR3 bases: TGTGCCAGCAGCGTAGCTGTGCAGTTCTATGGCTACACCTTC. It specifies CASSVAVQFYGYTF.

The CDR3 sequence: CASSRQGIAGGDTDTQYF. Written as DNA, the CDR3 is TGTGCCAGCAGCCGACAGGGTATAGCGGGGGGAGACACAGATACGCAGTATTTT. The V and J genes are TRBV7-3 and TRBJ2-3; 10 bases match TRBD2. Germline V gene data show CDR1 as SGHTA and CDR2 as FQGTGA. The CDR3 runs 18 residues. Losses at the gene ends were 5 bases for V and 2 bases for J; bases not matched to a gene: 13.

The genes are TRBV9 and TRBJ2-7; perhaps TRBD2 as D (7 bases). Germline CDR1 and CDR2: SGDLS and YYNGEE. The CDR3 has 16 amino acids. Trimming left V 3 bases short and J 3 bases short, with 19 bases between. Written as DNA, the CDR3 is TGTGCCAGCAGCGGAGTAGGCGGGGGCCCCATCTACGAGCAGTACTTC. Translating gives CASSGVGGGPIYEQYF.

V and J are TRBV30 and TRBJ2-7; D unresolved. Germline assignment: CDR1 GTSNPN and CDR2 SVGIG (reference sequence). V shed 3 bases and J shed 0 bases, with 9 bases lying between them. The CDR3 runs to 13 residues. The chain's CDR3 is CAWRRKTSYEQYF. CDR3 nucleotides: TGTGCCTGGAGGAGGAAAACCTCCTACGAGCAGTACTTC. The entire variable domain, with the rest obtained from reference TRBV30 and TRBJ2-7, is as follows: SQTIHQWPATLVQPVGSPLSLECTVEGTSNPNLYWYRQAAGRGLQLLFYSVGIGQISSEVPQNLSASRPQDRQFILSSKKLLLSDSGFYLCAWRRKTSYEQYFGPGTRLTVT.

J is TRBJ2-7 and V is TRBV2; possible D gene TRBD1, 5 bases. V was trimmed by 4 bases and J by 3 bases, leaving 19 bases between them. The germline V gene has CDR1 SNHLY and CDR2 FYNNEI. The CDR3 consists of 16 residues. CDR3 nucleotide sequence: TGTGCCAGCAGTGTTCATCTGGCAGGGCGAAGCTACGAGCAGTACTTC. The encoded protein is CASSVHLAGRSYEQYF. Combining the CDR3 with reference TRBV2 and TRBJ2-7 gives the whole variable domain EPEVTQTPSHQVTQMGQEVILRCVPISNHLYFYWYRQILGQKVEFLVSFYNNEISEKSEIFDDQFSVERPDGSNFTLKIRSTKLEDSAMYFCASSVHLAGRSYEQYFGPGTRLTVT.

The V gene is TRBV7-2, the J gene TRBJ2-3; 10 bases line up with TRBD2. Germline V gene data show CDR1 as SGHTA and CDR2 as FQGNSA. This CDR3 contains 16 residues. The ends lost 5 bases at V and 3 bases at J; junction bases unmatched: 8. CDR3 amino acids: CASSRISGGTTDTQYF. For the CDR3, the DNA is TGTGCCAGCAGCCGAATTAGCGGGGGGACTACAGATACGCAGTATTTT.

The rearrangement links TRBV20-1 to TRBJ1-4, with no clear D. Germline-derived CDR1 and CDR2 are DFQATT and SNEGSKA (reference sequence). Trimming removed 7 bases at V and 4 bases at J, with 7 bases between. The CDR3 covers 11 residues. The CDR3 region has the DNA TGCAGTGTATCCAGTAATGAAAAACTGTTTTTT. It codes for CSVSSNEKLFF.

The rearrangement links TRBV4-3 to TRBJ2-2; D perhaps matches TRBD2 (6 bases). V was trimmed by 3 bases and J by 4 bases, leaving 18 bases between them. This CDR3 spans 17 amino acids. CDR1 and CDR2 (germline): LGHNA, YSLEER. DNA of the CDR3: TGCGCCAGCAGCCAGAGCTCTAGCGCGTCGGTCACCGGGGAGCTGTTTTTT. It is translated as CASSQSSSASVTGELFF.

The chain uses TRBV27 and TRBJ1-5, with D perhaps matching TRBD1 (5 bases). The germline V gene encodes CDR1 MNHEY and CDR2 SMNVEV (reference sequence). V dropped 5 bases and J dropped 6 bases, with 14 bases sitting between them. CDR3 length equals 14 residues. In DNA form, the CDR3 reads TGTGCCAGCAGTGCAGGGTTCGGGCTTCAGCCCCAGCATTTT. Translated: CASSAGFGLQPQHF.

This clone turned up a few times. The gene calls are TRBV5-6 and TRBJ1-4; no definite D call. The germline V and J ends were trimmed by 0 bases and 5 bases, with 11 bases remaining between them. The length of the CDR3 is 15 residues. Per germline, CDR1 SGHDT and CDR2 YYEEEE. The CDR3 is CASSLGASRNEKLFF. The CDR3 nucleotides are TGTGCCAGCAGCTTGGGGGCCAGTCGGAATGAAAAACTGTTTTTT. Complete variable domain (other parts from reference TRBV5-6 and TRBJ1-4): DAGVTQSPTHLIKTRGQQVTLRCSPKSGHDTVSWYQQALGQGPQFIFQYYEEEERQRGNFPDRFSGHQFPNYSSELNVNALLLGDSALYLCASSLGASRNEKLFFGSGTQLSVL.

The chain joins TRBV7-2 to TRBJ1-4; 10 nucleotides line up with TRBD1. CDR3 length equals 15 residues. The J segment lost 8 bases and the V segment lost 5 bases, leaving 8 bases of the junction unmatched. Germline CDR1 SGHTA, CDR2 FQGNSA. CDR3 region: CASSPRQGAGEKLFF. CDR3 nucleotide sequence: TGTGCCAGCAGCCCCAGACAGGGGGCGGGGGAAAAACTGTTTTTT. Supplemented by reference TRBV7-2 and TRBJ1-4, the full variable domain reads GAGVSQSPSNKVTEKGKDVELRCDPISGHTALYWYRQSLGQGLEFLIYFQGNSAPDKSGLPSDRFSAERTGGSVSTLTIQRTQQEDSAVYLCASSPRQGAGEKLFFGSGTQLSVL.

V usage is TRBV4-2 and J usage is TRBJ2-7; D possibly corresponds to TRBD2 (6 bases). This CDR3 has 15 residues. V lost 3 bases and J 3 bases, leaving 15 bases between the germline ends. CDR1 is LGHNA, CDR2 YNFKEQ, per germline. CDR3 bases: TGTGCCAGCAGCCAGGGGAGAGGAGGGAGCTACGAGCAGTACTTC. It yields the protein CASSQGRGGSYEQYF.

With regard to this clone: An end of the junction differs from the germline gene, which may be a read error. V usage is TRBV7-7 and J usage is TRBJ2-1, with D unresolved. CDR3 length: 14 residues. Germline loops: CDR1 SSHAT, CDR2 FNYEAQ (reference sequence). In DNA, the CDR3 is TGTGCTAGCAGCTCCGGGTCCCTACCCCATGAGCAGTTCTTC. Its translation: CASSSGSLPHEQFF. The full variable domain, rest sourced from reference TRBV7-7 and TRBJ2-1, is GAGVSQSPRYKVTKRGQDVTLRCDPISSHATLYWYQQALGQGPEFLTYFNYEAQPDKSGLPSDRFSAERPEGSISTLTIQRTEQRDSAMYRCASSSGSLPHEQFFGPGTRLTVL.